This TCR beta chain stems from a study of Ad26.COV2.S vaccination and SARS-CoV-2 variants. Background on the study: The authors gave Ad26.COV2.S intramuscularly, either once or twice 56 days apart.

Here immunoSEQ multiplex PCR was the method, and the copy in TCRdb shows in-frame clones only, minus some. The sample records around 250,000 clones, around 85% being singletons. The germline V and J ends were trimmed by 5 bases and 1 base, with 17 bases remaining between them. Germline assignment: CDR1 LNHDA and CDR2 SQIVND (reference sequence). The CDR3 covers 16 residues. The sample's treatment: roughly 18 received Ad26.COV2.S at low or high dose, single or two shots; roughly 5 received placebo; per-sample allocation not given. Sampling was done on day 63 after the first vaccine or placebo injection.

The clonotype originates from a person aged 18 to 65 who received the Ad26.COV2.S COVID-19 vaccine or a placebo. V is TRBV19 and J is TRBJ1-1; no clear D. The sample in question was peripheral blood, obtained in a trial of Ad26.COV2.S vaccine versus placebo. The CDR3 DNA is TGTGCCAGTAGTCCTGACCTACGACGGAGGAACACTGAAGCTTTCTTT. Amino acids: CASSPDLRRRNTEAFF.